A selection of T cell receptor beta chains follows, all from one sample in a study of CD8 T cells in ankylosing spondylitis. One entry per CDR3 protein, called by TCRdb with MiXCR from the 5' RACE reads. The repertoire holds about 250,000 distinct CDR3 sequences, with approximately 7.6% as singletons. The sequenced material came from blood, either unsorted or a sorted T cell fraction (not recorded which). The origin of the receptors is a female donor with ankylosing spondylitis or in good health (not recorded which). CDR3s leave out the opening cysteine and the closing phenylalanine or tryptophan. Each record gives: J gene, D gene, V gene, clone size, CDR3 protein. D genes are given only for firm matches. Size values are once, few and many counts, or a class for expanded clones, and some rows have none.

TRBJ2-1	-	TRBV20-1	many	SAIRGYNEQF
TRBJ2-2	-	TRBV5-6	many	ASSLGPNLANTGELF
TRBJ2-3	-	TRBV7-2	few	ASSPGLSTDTQY
TRBJ2-6	-	TRBV5-6	few	ASSLVQGSSGANVLT
TRBJ2-7	-	TRBV20-1	many	SASRLGTLGGEQY
TRBJ2-7	-	TRBV5-6	many	ASSRWAEQY
TRBJ1-1	-	TRBV20-1	few	SAGGDSQNTEAF
TRBJ2-7	TRBD1	TRBV15	many	ATSRDPGTGLEQY
TRBJ2-1	-	TRBV15	few	ATSQRIAYNEQF
TRBJ2-1	-	TRBV20-1	few	CARVRGSSYNEQF
TRBJ1-5	-	TRBV15	many	ATSRGLGVSNQPQH
TRBJ2-1	TRBD2	TRBV11-3	-	AGIGRGADNEQF
TRBJ2-1	-	TRBV7-2	-	ASSLRALPSREQF
TRBJ2-5	-	TRBV6-1	many	ASSGSQETQY
TRBJ2-5	TRBD1	TRBV12-3/TRBV12-4	many	ASSPRDRGPATQY
TRBJ2-7	TRBD2	TRBV5-1	many	ATSLAGGVYEQY